This TCR gamma chain is drawn from a study of γδ T cells in repeated Plasmodium falciparum infection (dated by TCRdb to the early 2020s). In terms of the full investigation: The natural-infection arm enrolled Malian children exposed to intense seasonal malaria transmission and compared the Malian children with Australian children matched for age and gender. The study examined how repeated Plasmodium falciparum infection shapes the human gammadelta T cell repertoire, using natural infection in Mali and controlled human malaria infection. Samples were collected from controlled-infection subjects at baseline, immediately before selected infections, and 21 days after each infection. Four to six malaria-naive U.S. adults underwent four controlled human malaria infections by bites from P. falciparum NF54-infected Anopheles stephensi mosquitoes over around 580 days. Malian gammadelta TCR repertoires were analysed cross-sectionally during no-transmission periods and longitudinally across acute febrile malaria episodes. Overall results and qualifications from the work: Analysis of inter-individual variability in gammadelta T cell responses was limited by the small size of the controlled-infection cohort. Repeated controlled infections appeared to drive waves of new clonotype selection in Vdelta2-negative, largely Vdelta1+, gammadelta TCR repertoires. A highly stable polyclonal repertoire over time and infection, with many inter-individual overlapping TCRgamma sequences, was shown by Vgamma9/Vdelta2+ TCR repertoires. The Malian cohort was drawn from a small rural village made up mostly of one ethnic group, which limits generalizability. Vdelta2-negative gammadelta TCR repertoires from Malian children appeared more clonally expanded, less diverse and less shared than those of Australian children.

CDR1 and CDR2, per the germline V gene (reference sequence), are GITISATS and ISYDGTV. The CDR3 covers 14 residues, taking in both the cysteine and the phenylalanine. The kept DNA is CDR3 alone, 42 bases in frame from the first base. The method was multiplex PCR. Sequenced on an Illumina MiSeq. Each sorted gammadelta T cell sample was sequenced for both the TCR gamma (TRG) and TCR delta (TRD) chains. The study's processing was this. The repertoire analyses drew on clonotype tree plots, the accumulated frequency of the top 20 clonotypes, and diversity index (DI) and D75 metrics. TCRdb recomputed clones from the public reads with CATT; identical DNA rows were then combined. TCRdb's processing, not the authors' own work, is the source of the V and J calls. The sample table contains approximately 32,000 gamma-chain clones; only one count was recorded for over 1.3% of them. The top ten hold approximately 19% of the sample.

This clone has at least ten counts. Its antigen is currently not known. A read error likely explains why the TCRdb protein, taken from a much larger clone, differs from this DNA's translation at residue 12; the protein shown is translated from the DNA. For bulk TCR repertoire analysis, Vgamma9/Vdelta2+ and Vdelta2-negative gammadelta T cell populations were isolated by flow sorting from peripheral blood mononuclear cells. The clonotype originates from a pool of human donors (malaria-infected and uninfected, not separated). Material for sequencing was gamma-delta T cells from blood. The V gene is TRGV9; the J gene was not called. The CDR3 amino acid sequence is: CALWEVRVEYKRLF. The nucleotides are TGTGCCTTGTGGGAGGTGCGGGTGGAGTATAAGAGACTCTTT.